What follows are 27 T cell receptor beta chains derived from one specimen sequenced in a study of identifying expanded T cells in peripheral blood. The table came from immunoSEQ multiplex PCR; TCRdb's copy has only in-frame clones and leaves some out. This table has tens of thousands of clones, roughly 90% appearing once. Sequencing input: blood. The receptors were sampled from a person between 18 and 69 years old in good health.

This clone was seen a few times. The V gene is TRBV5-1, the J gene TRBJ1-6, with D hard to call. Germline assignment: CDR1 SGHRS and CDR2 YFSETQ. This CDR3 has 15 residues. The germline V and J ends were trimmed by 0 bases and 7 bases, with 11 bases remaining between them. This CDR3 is CASSLDSYQNSPLHF. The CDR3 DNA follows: TGCGCCAGCAGCTTGGACAGCTATCAAAATTCACCCCTCCACTTT.

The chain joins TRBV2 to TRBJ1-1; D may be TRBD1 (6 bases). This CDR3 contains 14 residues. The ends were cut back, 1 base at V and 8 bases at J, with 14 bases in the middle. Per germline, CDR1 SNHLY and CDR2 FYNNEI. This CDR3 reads CASSEGTQGSEAFF. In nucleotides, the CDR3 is TGTGCCAGCAGTGAAGGAACCCAGGGGTCCGAAGCTTTCTTT. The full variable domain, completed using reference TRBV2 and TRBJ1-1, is EPEVTQTPSHQVTQMGQEVILRCVPISNHLYFYWYRQILGQKVEFLVSFYNNEISEKSEIFDDQFSVERPDGSNFTLKIRSTKLEDSAMYFCASSEGTQGSEAFFGQGTRLTVV.

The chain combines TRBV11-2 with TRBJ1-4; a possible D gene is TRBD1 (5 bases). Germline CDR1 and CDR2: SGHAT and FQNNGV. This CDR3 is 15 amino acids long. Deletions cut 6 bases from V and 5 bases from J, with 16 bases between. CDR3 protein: CASRPSTGGNEKLFF. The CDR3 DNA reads TGTGCCAGCAGACCATCCACAGGAGGAAATGAAAAACTGTTTTTT.

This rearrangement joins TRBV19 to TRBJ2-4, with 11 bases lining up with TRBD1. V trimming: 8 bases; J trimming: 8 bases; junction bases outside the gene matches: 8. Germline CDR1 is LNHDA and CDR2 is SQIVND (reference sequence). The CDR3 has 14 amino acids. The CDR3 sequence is CASRRDRGGHIQYF. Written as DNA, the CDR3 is TGTGCCAGTCGCAGGGACAGGGGGGGACACATTCAGTACTTC.

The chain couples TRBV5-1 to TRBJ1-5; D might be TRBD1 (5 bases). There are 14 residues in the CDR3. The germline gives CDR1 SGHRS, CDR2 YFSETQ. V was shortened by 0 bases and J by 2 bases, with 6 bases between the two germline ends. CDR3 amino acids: CASSLGDGNQPQHF. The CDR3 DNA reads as TGCGCCAGCAGCTTGGGGGACGGCAATCAGCCCCAGCATTTT.

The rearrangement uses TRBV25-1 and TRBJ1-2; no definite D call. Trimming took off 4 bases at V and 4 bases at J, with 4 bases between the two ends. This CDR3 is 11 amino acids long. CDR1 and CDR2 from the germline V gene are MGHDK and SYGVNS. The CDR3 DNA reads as TGTGCCAGCAGTGGCAGCTATGGCTACACCTTC. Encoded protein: CASSGSYGYTF.

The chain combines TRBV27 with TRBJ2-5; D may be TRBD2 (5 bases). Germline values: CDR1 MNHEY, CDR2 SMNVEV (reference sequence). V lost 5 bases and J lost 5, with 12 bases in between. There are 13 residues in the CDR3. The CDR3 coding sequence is TGTGCCAGCAGTAATACCCGGGGTGAGACCCAGTACTTC. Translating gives CASSNTRGETQYF.

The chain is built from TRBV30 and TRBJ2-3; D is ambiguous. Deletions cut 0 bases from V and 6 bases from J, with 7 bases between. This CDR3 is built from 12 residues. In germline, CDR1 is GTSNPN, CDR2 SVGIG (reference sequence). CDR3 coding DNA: TGTGCCTGGAGTGTAGGGCAGGATACGCAGTATTTT. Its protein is CAWSVGQDTQYF.

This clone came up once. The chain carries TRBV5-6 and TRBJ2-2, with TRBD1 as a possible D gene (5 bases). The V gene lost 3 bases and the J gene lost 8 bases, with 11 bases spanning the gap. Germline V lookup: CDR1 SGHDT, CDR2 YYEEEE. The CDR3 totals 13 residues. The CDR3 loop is CASSYDSTGELFF. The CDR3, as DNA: TGTGCCAGCAGCTACGACAGTACTGGGGAGCTGTTTTTT.

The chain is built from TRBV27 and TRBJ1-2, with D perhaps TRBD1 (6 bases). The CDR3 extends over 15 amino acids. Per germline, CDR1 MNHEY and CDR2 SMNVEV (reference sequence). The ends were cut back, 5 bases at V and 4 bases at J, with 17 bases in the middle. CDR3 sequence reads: CASSPSQGSLYGYTF. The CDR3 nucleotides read TGTGCCAGCAGTCCATCTCAGGGGTCCCTCTATGGCTACACCTTC.

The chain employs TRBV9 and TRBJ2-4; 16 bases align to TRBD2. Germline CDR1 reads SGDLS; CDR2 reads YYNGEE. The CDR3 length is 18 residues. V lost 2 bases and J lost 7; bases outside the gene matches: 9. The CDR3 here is CASSVRPGTSGGANIQYF. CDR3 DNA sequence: TGTGCCAGCAGCGTCCGGCCCGGGACTAGCGGGGGGGCCAACATTCAGTACTTC.

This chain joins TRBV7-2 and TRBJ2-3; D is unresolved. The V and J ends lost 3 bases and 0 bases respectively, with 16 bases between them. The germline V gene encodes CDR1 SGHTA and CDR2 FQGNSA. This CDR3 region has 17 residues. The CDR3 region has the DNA TGTGCCAGCAGCTTCGACGTAGTGATCTTTAGCACAGATACGCAGTATTTT. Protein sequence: CASSFDVVIFSTDTQYF.

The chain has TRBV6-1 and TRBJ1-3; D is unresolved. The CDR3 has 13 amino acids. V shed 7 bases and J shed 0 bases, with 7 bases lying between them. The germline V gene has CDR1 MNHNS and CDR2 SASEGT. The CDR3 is CASTGYSGNTIYF. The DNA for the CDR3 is TGTGCCAGCACGGGGTACTCTGGAAACACCATATATTTT.

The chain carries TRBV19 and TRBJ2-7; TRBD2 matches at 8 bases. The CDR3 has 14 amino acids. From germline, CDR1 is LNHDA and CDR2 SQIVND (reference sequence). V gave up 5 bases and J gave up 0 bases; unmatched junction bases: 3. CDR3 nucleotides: TGTGCCAGTAGTCCGGGACTAGGCTCCTACGAGCAGTACTTC. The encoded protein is CASSPGLGSYEQYF. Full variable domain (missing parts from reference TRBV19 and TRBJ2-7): DGGITQSPKYLFRKEGQNVTLSCEQNLNHDAMYWYRQDPGQGLRLIYYSQIVNDFQKGDIAEGYSVSREKKESFPLTVTSAQKNPTAFYLCASSPGLGSYEQYFGPGTRLTVT.

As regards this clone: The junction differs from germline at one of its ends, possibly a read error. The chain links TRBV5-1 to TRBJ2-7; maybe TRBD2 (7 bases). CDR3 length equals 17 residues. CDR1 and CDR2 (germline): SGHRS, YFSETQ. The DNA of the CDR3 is TGCGCCAGCAGCTTGGCCCTTGGGCGGGGGACATCCTACGAGCAGCACTTC. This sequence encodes CASSLALGRGTSYEQHF.

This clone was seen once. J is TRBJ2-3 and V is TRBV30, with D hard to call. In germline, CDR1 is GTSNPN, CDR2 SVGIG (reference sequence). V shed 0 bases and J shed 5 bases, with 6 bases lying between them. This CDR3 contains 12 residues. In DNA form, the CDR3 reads TGTGCCTGGAGTGTACAGCGAGATACGCAGTATTTT. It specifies CAWSVQRDTQYF.

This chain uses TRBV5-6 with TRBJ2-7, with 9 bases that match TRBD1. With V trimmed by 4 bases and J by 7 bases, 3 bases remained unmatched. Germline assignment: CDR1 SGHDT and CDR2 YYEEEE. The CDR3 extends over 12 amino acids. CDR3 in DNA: TGTGCCAGCAGCCTCGGGACAGGGGAGCAGTACTTC. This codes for CASSLGTGEQYF.

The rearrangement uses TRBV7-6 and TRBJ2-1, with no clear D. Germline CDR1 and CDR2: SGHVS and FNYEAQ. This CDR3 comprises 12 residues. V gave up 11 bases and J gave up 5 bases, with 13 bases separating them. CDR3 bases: TGTGCCTCTGGTACATTAAACAATGAGCAGTTCTTC. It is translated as CASGTLNNEQFF. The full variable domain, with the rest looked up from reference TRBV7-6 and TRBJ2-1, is GAGVSQSPRYKVTKRGQDVALRCDPISGHVSLYWYRQALGQGPEFLTYFNYEAQQDKSGLPNDRFSAERPEGSISTLTIQRTEQRDSAMYRCASGTLNNEQFFGPGTRLTVL.

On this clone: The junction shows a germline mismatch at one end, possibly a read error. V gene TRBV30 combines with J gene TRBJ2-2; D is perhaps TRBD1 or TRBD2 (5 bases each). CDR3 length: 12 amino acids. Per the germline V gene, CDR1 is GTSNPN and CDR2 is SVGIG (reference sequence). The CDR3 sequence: CARSRDAGELFF. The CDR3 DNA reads TGTGCCCGGAGCCGGGACGCCGGGGAGCTGTTTTTT.

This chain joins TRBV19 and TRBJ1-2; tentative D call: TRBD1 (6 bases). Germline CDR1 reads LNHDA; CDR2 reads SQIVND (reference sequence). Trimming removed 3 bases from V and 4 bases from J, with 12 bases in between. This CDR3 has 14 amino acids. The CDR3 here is CASSIPGQFYGYTF. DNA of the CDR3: TGTGCCAGTAGTATCCCAGGACAGTTCTATGGCTACACCTTC.

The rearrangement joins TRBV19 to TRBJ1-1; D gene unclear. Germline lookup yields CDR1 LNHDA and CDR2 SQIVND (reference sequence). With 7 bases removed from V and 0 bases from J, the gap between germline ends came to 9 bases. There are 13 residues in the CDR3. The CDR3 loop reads CASTRKLNTEAFF. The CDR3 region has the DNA TGTGCCAGTACACGGAAACTGAACACTGAAGCTTTCTTT.

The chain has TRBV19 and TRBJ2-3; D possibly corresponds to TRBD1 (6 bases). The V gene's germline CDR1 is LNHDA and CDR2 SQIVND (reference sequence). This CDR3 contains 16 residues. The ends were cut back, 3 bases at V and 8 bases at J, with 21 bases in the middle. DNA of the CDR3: TGTGCCAGTAGTATTCTCTCTCTTGGGGGCGGCGGTACGCAGTATTTT. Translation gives CASSILSLGGGGTQYF.

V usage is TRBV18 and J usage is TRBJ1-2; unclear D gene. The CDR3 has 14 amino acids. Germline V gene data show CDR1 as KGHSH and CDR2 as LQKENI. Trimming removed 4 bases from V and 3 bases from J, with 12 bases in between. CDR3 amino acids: CASSLTDGDYGYTF. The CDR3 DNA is TGTGCCAGCTCACTTACCGATGGGGACTATGGCTACACCTTC.

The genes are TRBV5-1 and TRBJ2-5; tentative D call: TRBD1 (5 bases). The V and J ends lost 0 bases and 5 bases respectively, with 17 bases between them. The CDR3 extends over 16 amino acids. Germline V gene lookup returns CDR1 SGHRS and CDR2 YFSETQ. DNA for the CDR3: TGCGCCAGCAGCTTGGGTGGGGCCACTATGCTTGAGACCCAGTACTTC. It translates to CASSLGGATMLETQYF.

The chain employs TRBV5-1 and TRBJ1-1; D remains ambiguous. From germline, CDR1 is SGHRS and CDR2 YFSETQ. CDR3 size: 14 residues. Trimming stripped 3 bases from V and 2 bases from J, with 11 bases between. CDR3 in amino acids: CASSSGRGNTEAFF. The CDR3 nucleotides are TGCGCCAGCAGCTCCGGACGGGGAAACACTGAAGCTTTCTTT.

The CDR3, as DNA: TGCAGCGTTCACGGGGCAGACCAAGAGACCCAGTACTTC. Residues: CSVHGADQETQYF. The V gene is TRBV29-1, the J gene TRBJ2-5, with D possibly called TRBD1 or TRBD2 (5 bases each). This CDR3 has 13 residues. Germline CDR1 reads SQVTM; CDR2 reads ANQGSEA. Trimming left V 5 bases short and J 0 bases short, with 10 bases between.

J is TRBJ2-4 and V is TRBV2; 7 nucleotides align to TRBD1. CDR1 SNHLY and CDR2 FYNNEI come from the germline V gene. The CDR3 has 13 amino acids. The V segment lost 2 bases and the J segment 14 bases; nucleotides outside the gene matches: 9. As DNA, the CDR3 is TGTGCCAGCAGTGAAAGCGAGCAGGGGGTTAAGTACTTC. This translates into CASSESEQGVKYF.